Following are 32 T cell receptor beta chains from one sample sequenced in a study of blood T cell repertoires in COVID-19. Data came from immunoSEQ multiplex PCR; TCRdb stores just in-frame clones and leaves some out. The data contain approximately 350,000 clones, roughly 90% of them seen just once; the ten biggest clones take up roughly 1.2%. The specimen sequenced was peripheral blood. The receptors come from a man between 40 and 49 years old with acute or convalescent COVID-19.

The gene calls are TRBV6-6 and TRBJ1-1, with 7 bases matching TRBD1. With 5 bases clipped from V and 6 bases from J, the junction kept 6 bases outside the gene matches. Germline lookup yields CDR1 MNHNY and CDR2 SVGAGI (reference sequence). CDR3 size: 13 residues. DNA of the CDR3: TGTGCCAGCAGTATTAACAGGGGCGCTGAAGCTTTCTTT. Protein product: CASSINRGAEAFF.

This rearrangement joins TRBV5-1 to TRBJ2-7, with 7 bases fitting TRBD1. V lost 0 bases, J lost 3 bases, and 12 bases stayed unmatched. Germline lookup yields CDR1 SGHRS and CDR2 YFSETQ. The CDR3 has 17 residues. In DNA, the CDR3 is TGCGCCAGCAGCTTGGGGGCAGGGGGTTCTGCTTTCTACGAGCAGTACTTC. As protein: CASSLGAGGSAFYEQYF.

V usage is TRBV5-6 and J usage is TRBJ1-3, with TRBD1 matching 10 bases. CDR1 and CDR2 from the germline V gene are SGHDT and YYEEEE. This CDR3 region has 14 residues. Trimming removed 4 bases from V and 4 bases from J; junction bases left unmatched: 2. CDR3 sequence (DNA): TGTGCCAGCAGCGGGACAGGGGAGGGAAACACCATATATTTT. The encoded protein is CASSGTGEGNTIYF.

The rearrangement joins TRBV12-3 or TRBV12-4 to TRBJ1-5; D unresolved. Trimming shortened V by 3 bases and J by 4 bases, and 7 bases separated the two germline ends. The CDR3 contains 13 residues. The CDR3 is CASSFAGNQPQHF. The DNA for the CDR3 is TGTGCCAGCAGTTTCGCGGGAAATCAGCCCCAGCATTTT.

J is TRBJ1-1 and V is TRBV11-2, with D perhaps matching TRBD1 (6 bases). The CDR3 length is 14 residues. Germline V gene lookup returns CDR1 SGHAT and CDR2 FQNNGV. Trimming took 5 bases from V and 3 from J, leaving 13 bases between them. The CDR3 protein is CASSHRVGDTEAFF. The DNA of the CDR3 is TGTGCCAGCAGCCACAGGGTGGGGGACACTGAAGCTTTCTTT. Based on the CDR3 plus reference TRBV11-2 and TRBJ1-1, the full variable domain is EAGVAQSPRYKIIEKRQSVAFWCNPISGHATLYWYQQILGQGPKLLIQFQNNGVVDDSQLPKDRFSAERLKGVDSTLKIQPAKLEDSAVYLCASSHRVGDTEAFFGQGTRLTVV.

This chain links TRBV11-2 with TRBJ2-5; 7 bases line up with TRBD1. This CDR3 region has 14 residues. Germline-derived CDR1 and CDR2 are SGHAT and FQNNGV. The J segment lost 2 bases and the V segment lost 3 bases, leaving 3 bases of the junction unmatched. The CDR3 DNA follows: TGTGCCAGCAGCTTTACAGGGGTACAAGAGACCCAGTACTTC. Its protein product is CASSFTGVQETQYF.

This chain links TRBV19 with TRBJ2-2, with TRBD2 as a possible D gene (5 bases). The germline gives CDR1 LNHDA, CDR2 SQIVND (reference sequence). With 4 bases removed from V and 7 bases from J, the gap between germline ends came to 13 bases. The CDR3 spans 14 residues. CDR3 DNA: TGTGCCAGTAGTAGTCCCCGGGATTACGGGGAGCTGTTTTTT. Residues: CASSSPRDYGELFF.

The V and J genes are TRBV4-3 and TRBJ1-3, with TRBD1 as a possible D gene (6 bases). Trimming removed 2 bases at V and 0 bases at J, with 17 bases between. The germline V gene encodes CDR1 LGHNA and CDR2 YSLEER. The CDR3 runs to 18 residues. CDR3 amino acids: CASSQYSQGYGSGNTIYF. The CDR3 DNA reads TGCGCCAGCAGCCAATACAGTCAGGGGTACGGCTCTGGAAACACCATATATTTT.

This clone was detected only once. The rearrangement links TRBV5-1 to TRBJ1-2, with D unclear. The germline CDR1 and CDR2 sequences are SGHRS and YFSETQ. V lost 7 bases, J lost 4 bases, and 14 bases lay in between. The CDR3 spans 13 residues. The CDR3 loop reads CASAFSVFYGYTF. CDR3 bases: TGCGCCAGCGCCTTCTCAGTCTTCTATGGCTACACCTTC. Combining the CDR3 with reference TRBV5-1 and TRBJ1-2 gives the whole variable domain KAGVTQTPRYLIKTRGQQVTLSCSPISGHRSVSWYQQTPGQGLQFLFEYFSETQRNKGNFPGRFSGRQFSNSRSEMNVSTLELGDSALYLCASAFSVFYGYTFGSGTRLTVV.

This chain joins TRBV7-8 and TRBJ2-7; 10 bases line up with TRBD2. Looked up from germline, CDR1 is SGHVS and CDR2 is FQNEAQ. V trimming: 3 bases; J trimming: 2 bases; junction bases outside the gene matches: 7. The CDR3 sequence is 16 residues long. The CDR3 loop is CASSFWTSGPTYEQYF. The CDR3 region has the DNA TGTGCCAGCAGCTTTTGGACTAGCGGACCTACCTACGAGCAGTACTTC.

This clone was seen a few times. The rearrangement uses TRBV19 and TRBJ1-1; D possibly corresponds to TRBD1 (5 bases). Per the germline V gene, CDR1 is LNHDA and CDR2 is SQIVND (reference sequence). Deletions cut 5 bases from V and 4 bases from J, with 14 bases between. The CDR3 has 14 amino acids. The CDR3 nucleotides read TGTGCCAGTAGTGGGATTGGGGGAGGCACTGAAGCTTTCTTT. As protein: CASSGIGGGTEAFF.

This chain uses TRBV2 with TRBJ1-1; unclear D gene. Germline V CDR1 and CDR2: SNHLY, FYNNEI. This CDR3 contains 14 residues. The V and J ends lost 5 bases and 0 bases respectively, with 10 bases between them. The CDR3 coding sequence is TGTGCCAGCAGTCGTGACACGGTGAACACTGAAGCTTTCTTT. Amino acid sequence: CASSRDTVNTEAFF. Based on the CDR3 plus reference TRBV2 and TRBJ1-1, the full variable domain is EPEVTQTPSHQVTQMGQEVILRCVPISNHLYFYWYRQILGQKVEFLVSFYNNEISEKSEIFDDQFSVERPDGSNFTLKIRSTKLEDSAMYFCASSRDTVNTEAFFGQGTRLTVV.

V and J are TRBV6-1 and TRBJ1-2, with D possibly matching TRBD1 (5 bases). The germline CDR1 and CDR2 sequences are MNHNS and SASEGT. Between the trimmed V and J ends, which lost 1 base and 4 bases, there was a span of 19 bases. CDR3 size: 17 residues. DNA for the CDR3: TGTGCCAGCAGTGAAGAGAGGGCGGGACGCCCCCGCTATGGCTACACCTTC. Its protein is CASSEERAGRPRYGYTF.

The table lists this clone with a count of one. CDR3 coding DNA: TGTGCCAGCAGCTTGCACAGGGGGACCTACACCTTAGGGACTGAAGCTTTCTTT. It is translated as CASSLHRGTYTLGTEAFF. V usage is TRBV5-6 and J usage is TRBJ1-1, with TRBD1 identical over 8 bases. The ends lost 1 base at V and 5 bases at J; junction bases unmatched: 16. The CDR3 sequence is 18 residues long. The germline V gene encodes CDR1 SGHDT and CDR2 YYEEEE.

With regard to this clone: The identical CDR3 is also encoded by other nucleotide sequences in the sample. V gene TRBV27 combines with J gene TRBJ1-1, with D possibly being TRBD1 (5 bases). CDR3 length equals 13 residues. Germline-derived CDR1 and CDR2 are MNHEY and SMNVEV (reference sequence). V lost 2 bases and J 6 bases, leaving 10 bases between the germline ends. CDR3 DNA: TGTGCCAGCAGTTTAGGCGGGGGGGCTGAAGCTTTCTTT. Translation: CASSLGGGAEAFF.

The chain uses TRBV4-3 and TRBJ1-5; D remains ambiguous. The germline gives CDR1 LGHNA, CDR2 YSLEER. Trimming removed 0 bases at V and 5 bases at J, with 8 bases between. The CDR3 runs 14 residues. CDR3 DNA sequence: TGCGCCAGCAGCCAAGAGTCCAGATATCAGCCCCAGCATTTT. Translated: CASSQESRYQPQHF.

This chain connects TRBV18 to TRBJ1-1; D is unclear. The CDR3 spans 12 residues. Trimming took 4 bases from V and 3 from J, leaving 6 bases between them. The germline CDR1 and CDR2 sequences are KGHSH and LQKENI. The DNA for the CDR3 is TGTGCCAGCTCACTCGGGGACACTGAAGCTTTCTTT. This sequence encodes CASSLGDTEAFF.

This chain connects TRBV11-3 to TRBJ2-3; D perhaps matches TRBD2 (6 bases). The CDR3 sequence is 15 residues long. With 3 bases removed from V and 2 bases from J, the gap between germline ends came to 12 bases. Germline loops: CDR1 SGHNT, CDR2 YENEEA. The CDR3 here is CASSFGIADTDTQYF. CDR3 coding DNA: TGTGCCAGCAGCTTTGGCATAGCGGACACAGATACGCAGTATTTT.

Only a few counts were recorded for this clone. For the CDR3, the DNA is TGTGCCAGTAGTCCACAGGGGGCGTTTGGCTACACCTTC. The encoded protein is CASSPQGAFGYTF. The gene calls are TRBV19 and TRBJ1-2; 9 bases are a match to TRBD1. The germline gives CDR1 LNHDA, CDR2 SQIVND (reference sequence). The CDR3 has 13 amino acids. Unmatched junction bases numbered 5, after V lost 5 bases and J lost 7 bases.

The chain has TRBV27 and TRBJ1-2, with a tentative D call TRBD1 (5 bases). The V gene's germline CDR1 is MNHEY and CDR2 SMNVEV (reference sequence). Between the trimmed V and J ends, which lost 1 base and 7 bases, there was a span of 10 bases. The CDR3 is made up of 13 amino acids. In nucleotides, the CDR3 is TGTGCCAGCAGTTTATTTCAGGGTGCTGGCTACACCTTC. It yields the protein CASSLFQGAGYTF.

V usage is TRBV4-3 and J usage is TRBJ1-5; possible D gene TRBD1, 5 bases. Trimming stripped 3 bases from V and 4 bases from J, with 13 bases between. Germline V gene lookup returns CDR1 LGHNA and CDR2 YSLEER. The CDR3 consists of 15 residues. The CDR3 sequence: CASSQTGRENQPQHF. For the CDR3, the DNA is TGCGCCAGCAGCCAGACGGGGCGGGAAAATCAGCCCCAGCATTTT.

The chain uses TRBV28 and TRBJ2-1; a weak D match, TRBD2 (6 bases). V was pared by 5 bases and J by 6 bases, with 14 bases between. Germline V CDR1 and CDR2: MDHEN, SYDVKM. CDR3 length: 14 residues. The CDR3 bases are TGTGCCAGCAGTCCTGCCGGGACTCCCAATGAGCAGTTCTTC. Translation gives CASSPAGTPNEQFF.

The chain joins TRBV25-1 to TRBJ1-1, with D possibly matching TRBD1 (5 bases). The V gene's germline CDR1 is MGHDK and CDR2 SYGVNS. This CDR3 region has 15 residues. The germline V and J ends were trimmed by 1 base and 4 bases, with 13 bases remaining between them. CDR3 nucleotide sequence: TGTGCCAGCAGTGAATCCCGGGGGATAGGCACTGAAGCTTTCTTT. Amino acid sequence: CASSESRGIGTEAFF.

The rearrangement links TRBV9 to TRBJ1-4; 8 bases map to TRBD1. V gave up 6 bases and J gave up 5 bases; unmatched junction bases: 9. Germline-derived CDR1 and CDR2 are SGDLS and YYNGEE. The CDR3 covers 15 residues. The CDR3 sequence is CASTRGQGGNEKLFF. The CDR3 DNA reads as TGTGCCAGCACACGAGGACAGGGAGGCAATGAAAAACTGTTTTTT.

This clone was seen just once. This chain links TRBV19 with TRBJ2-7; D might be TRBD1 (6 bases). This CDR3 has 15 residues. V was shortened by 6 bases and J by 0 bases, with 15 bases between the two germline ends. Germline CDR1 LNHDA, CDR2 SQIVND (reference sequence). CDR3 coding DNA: TGTGCCAGTAGGCAACCGGGACACCACTCCTACGAGCAGTACTTC. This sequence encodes CASRQPGHHSYEQYF. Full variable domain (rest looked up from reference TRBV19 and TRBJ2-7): DGGITQSPKYLFRKEGQNVTLSCEQNLNHDAMYWYRQDPGQGLRLIYYSQIVNDFQKGDIAEGYSVSREKKESFPLTVTSAQKNPTAFYLCASRQPGHHSYEQYFGPGTRLTVT.

CDR3 sequence: CASSGPTGPTPYEQYF. In DNA form, the CDR3 reads TGTGCCAGCAGCGGACCGACAGGGCCCACTCCCTACGAGCAGTACTTC. The V gene is TRBV3-1 (or the pseudogene TRBV3-2), the J gene TRBJ2-7, with 7 positions matching TRBD1. CDR3 length: 16 residues. J lost 2 bases, V lost 5 bases, and 12 bases had no gene match. CDR1 is LGHDT, CDR2 YNNKEL, per germline (reference sequence).

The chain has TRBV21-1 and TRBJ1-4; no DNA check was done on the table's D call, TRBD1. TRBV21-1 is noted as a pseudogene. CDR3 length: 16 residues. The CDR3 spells CASSEQPGQGIVKLFF. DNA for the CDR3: TGTGCCAGCAGCGAGCAACCGGGACAGGGGATTGTGAAACTGTTTTTT.

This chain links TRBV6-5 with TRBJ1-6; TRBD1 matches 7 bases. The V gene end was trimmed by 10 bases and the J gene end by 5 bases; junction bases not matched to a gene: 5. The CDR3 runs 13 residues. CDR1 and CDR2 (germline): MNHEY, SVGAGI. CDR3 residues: CATWDSDNSPLHF. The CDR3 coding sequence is TGTGCCACCTGGGACAGCGATAATTCACCCCTCCACTTT.

For the CDR3, the DNA is TGTGCCAGCAGGACAACATCAGGGGGTATGGGCTACACCTTC. This translates into CASRTTSGGMGYTF. The chain employs TRBV28 and TRBJ1-2; 7 positions match TRBD1. The CDR3 has 14 amino acids. Germline values: CDR1 MDHEN, CDR2 SYDVKM. The V and J ends lost 6 bases and 8 bases, in that order; junction bases with no gene match: 12.

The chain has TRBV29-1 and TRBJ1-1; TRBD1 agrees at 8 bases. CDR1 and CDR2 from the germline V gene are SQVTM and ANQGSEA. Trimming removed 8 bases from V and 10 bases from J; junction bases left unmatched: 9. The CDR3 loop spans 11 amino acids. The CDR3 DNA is TGCAGCTTCTGGCAGGGGGCCCGAGCTTTCTTT. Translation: CSFWQGARAFF.

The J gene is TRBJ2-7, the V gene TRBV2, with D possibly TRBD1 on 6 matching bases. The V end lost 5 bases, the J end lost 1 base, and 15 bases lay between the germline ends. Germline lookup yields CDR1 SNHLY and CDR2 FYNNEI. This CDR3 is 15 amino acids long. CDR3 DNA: TGTGCCAGCAGTCTTCTAAAAGGACAGTCCTACGAGCAGTACTTC. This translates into CASSLLKGQSYEQYF.

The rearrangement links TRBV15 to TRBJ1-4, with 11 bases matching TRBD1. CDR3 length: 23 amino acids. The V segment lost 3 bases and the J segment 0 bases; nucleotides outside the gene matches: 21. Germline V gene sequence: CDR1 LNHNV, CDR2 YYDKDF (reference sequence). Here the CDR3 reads CATSRGLDRGRFQSVATNEKLFF. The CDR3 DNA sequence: TGTGCCACCAGCAGGGGCCTGGACAGGGGGCGATTTCAGTCGGTTGCAACTAATGAAAAACTGTTTTTT.